The source of this TCR beta chain is a study of PD-1 blockade in classical Hodgkin lymphoma. About the research overall: Patients in the cohort were put on intravenous nivolumab, 3 mg/kg every 2 weeks. Findings of the study overall: Patients with a complete response exhibited baseline diversity comparable to newly diagnosed patients. Differences between repertoires have undefined causes, possibly disease activity or prior therapy. In CD4+ cells, TCR diversity went up significantly by C4D1, but in CD8+ cells it did not.

Of note for this clone: The antigen is not known.

Measured with immunoSEQ multiplex PCR; TCRdb has only the in-frame clones, and not every one. The data contain about 15,000 clones, approximately 80% of them singletons. With no exception, relapse followed autologous stem cell transplantation in all patients, and brentuximab vedotin exposure varied. Germline V lookup: CDR1 SGHAT, CDR2 FQDESV (reference sequence). Trimming cost V 4 bases and J 10 bases, with 11 bases left between them. This CDR3 is built from 12 residues. This chain connects TRBV11-1 to TRBJ2-1; D is undetermined. The source material was peripheral blood mononuclear cells (PBMCs), sampled before the second cycle of nivolumab. This clonotype was obtained from a human donor with classical Hodgkin lymphoma. For the CDR3, the DNA is TGTGCCAGCAGCTGGGATTTCGGCGAGCAGTTCTTC. Its translation: CASSWDFGEQFF.